This TCR beta chain was recorded in a study of cytomegalovirus exposure and HLA in healthy donors. The overall study: Earlier, 95 million to 130 million unique TCR beta sequences were recovered from around 190 million T cells by an analysis. Study-wide results and caveats: A few chains tied to CMV proved CMV antigen-specific in vitro. Previously analyzed data showed that most TCR beta V segments were productive at a frequency of about 87% or about 30%. Later analysis reportedly placed an Asian-associated ancestry cluster below the roughly 690-donor mean in N-insertions.

Researchers ran the PCR with 60 Vbeta and 13 Jbeta primers. The table came from immunoSEQ multiplex PCR; TCRdb's copy has only in-frame clones and leaves some out. The data contain 150,000 to 200,000 clones, 60% to 80% of them singletons. The V gene's germline CDR1 is SGHRS and CDR2 YFSETQ. CDR3 size: 16 residues. Unmatched junction bases numbered 6, after V lost 0 bases and J lost 6 bases. In regard to this clone: The antigen remains unidentified.

The chain uses TRBV5-1 and TRBJ2-1; 10 bases are shared with TRBD2. Sequencing was done on a sample of PBMCs. The origin of this receptor is a man aged 45-65 years in good health and CMV-seropositive. The CDR3 region has the DNA TGCGCCAGCAGCTTGGCAGCGGGGGGGCTCGGCAATGAGCAGTTCTTC. Its protein product is CASSLAAGGLGNEQFF.